A single sample gave rise to the 29 T cell receptor beta chains below, sequenced in a study of shared clonotypes between healthy human individuals (dated by TCRdb to 2020 to 2021). The method was the immunoSEQ multiplex PCR assay. Entries here come from immuneACCESS through TCRdb and include only in-frame sequences with V and J called. Some clones fail to appear in such tables; in the studies checked, an unresolved V gene covers under half of the shortfall, and the cause of the remainder is unknown. Recorded for this sample are a few million clones; approximately 90% of them occurred a single time. Roughly 0.15% of the sample comes from the top ten. The sequenced sample consisted of naive CD4+ T cells sorted from blood. In the paper's terms, the cell subset or site label means: CD45RA+ positively selected. These receptors were obtained from a man between 18 and 35 years old in good health.

V usage is TRBV30 and J usage is TRBJ2-5, with TRBD2 matching 7 bases. The trim removed 3 bases at V and 1 base at J, leaving 8 bases unmatched. Germline-derived CDR1 and CDR2 are GTSNPN and SVGIG (reference sequence). CDR3 length: 15 amino acids. Written as DNA, the CDR3 is TGTGCCTGGAGCCGAGCGGGGCGCCTCCAAGAGACCCAGTACTTC. It codes for CAWSRAGRLQETQYF.

This chain connects TRBV2 to TRBJ2-1; 8 positions agree with TRBD1. CDR1 and CDR2 (germline): SNHLY, FYNNEI. Trimming removed 7 bases from V and 6 bases from J; junction bases left unmatched: 11. The CDR3 has 15 amino acids. The CDR3 is CASTGQGYWANEQFF. Here the CDR3 DNA reads TGTGCCAGCACCGGACAGGGATATTGGGCCAATGAGCAGTTCTTC.

The chain couples TRBV5-1 to TRBJ1-2; D remains unclear. The CDR3 loop spans 13 amino acids. V was clipped by 6 bases and J by 8 bases, with 17 bases between them. In germline, CDR1 is SGHRS, CDR2 YFSETQ. This chain's CDR3 is CASTAAGGWGYTF. The CDR3 coding sequence is TGCGCCAGCACCGCAGCGGGCGGGTGGGGCTACACCTTC.

CDR3 residues: CASSSQGGSASYNEQFF. The CDR3 DNA sequence: TGTGCCAGCAGCTCTCAGGGGGGAAGCGCTTCCTACAATGAGCAGTTCTTC. This rearrangement joins TRBV28 to TRBJ2-1; D may be TRBD1 (7 bases). Germline loops: CDR1 MDHEN, CDR2 SYDVKM. The CDR3 runs to 17 residues. Trimming left V 6 bases short and J 1 base short, with 19 bases between. Complete variable domain (other parts from reference TRBV28 and TRBJ2-1): DVKVTQSSRYLVKRTGEKVFLECVQDMDHENMFWYRQDPGLGLRLIYFSYDVKMKEKGDIPEGYSVSREKKERFSLILESASTNQTSMYLCASSSQGGSASYNEQFFGPGTRLTVL.

The chain combines TRBV21-1 with TRBJ2-7; TRBD1, the D gene given by the table, was not confirmed from the DNA. TRBV21-1 is assigned pseudogene status. There are 19 residues in the CDR3. The CDR3 spells CASSKTGLEGAGLTYEQYF. CDR3 DNA: TGTGCCAGCAGCAAAACCGGTTTAGAAGGGGCCGGCCTTACCTACGAGCAGTACTTC.

This chain links TRBV6-5 with TRBJ2-5; D is possibly TRBD1 or TRBD2 (5 bases each). The CDR3 extends over 13 amino acids. Germline lookup yields CDR1 MNHEY and CDR2 SVGAGI. V was clipped by 7 bases and J by 4 bases, with 13 bases between them. The CDR3 sequence: CASTRGWRETQYF. In DNA, the CDR3 is TGTGCCAGCACGAGGGGCTGGAGAGAGACCCAGTACTTC.

This clone was detected once. The chain is built from TRBV19 and TRBJ1-2; D uncertain. CDR1 is LNHDA and CDR2 is SQIVND in the germline V gene (reference sequence). The CDR3 spans 14 residues. Between the trimmed V and J ends, which lost 4 bases and 2 bases, there was a span of 11 bases. CDR3 in DNA: TGTGCCAGTAGTACTGTATTAAAGAACTATGGCTACACCTTC. Protein sequence: CASSTVLKNYGYTF.

The chain employs TRBV12-5 and TRBJ1-6; 8 bases are a match to TRBD1. CDR3 size: 15 residues. The germline V gene encodes CDR1 LGHNT and CDR2 FRNRAP. V lost 4 bases, J lost 5 bases, and 4 bases stayed unmatched. The CDR3 sequence is CASGSQGGNNSPLHF. As DNA, the CDR3 is TGTGCTAGTGGTTCACAGGGGGGCAATAATTCACCCCTCCACTTT.

The chain has TRBV25-1 and TRBJ1-3; 9 positions match TRBD1. There are 13 residues in the CDR3. Per the germline V gene, CDR1 is MGHDK and CDR2 is SYGVNS. J lost 7 bases, V lost 2 bases, and 0 bases had no gene match. The CDR3, as DNA: TGTGCCAGCAGTGAAGGACAGGGGAACACCATATATTTT. Translated, it gives CASSEGQGNTIYF.

The J gene is TRBJ1-5, the V gene TRBV29-1, with D possibly TRBD1 on 5 matching bases. The germline CDR1 and CDR2 sequences are SQVTM and ANQGSEA. The CDR3 totals 13 residues. The CDR3: CSARGDSNQPQHF. The CDR3 bases are TGCAGTGCGCGGGGGGATAGCAATCAGCCCCAGCATTTT.

The rearrangement uses TRBV2 and TRBJ2-2; TRBD2 agrees at 9 bases. The CDR3 consists of 22 residues. Germline assignment: CDR1 SNHLY and CDR2 FYNNEI. Trimming at V came to 6 bases and at J to 5 bases, leaving 28 bases not matched to a gene. The CDR3 sequence is CASSPRGVIAGVQTRKTGELFF. CDR3 DNA: TGTGCCAGCAGCCCAAGGGGGGTAATAGCGGGGGTCCAAACCCGGAAAACCGGGGAGCTGTTTTTT.

The rearrangement joins TRBV6-5 to TRBJ1-2, with 8 bases identical to TRBD1. The CDR3 length is 14 residues. CDR1 is MNHEY and CDR2 is SVGAGI in the germline V gene. The V gene end was trimmed by 6 bases and the J gene end by 4 bases; junction bases not matched to a gene: 7. The CDR3 sequence is CASRSTGDPYGYTF. The CDR3 DNA is TGTGCCAGCAGGTCGACAGGGGATCCCTATGGCTACACCTTC.

The chain is built from TRBV14 and TRBJ1-3; unclear D gene. V was shortened by 4 bases and J by 1 base, with 5 bases between the two germline ends. The CDR3 loop spans 13 amino acids. Per germline, CDR1 SGHDN and CDR2 FVKESK. The CDR3 coding sequence is TGTGCCAGCAGCCCTCCTTCTGGAAACACCATATATTTT. Protein product: CASSPPSGNTIYF.

The J gene is TRBJ2-7, the V gene TRBV7-9; TRBD1 agrees at 7 bases. Germline V CDR1 and CDR2: SEHNR, FQNEAQ (reference sequence). The CDR3 contains 14 residues. J lost 3 bases, V lost 3 bases, and 5 bases had no gene match. The CDR3 DNA is TGTGCCAGCAGCTTTGAAGGACAGGTCTACGAGCAGTACTTC. This encodes CASSFEGQVYEQYF.

The chain has TRBV10-3 and TRBJ2-2, with D perhaps TRBD1 or TRBD2 (5 bases each). The CDR3 spans 15 residues. The V and J ends lost 0 bases and 7 bases respectively, with 12 bases between them. Germline CDR1 and CDR2: ENHRY and SYGVKD. The CDR3 region has the DNA TGTGCCATCAGTGAGTCGAGAGGGGATCTCGGGGAGCTGTTTTTT. It codes for CAISESRGDLGELFF.

CDR3 DNA: TGTGCCAGCAGTGAAGGAGGGCGGGAAAGAGAAAAACTGTTTTTT. Protein: CASSEGGREREKLFF. The genes are TRBV6-1 and TRBJ1-4; D unclear. This CDR3 comprises 15 residues. Germline loops: CDR1 MNHNS, CDR2 SASEGT. Trimming cost V 1 base and J 8 bases, with 14 bases left between them.

The chain recombines TRBV5-5 with TRBJ2-7; D is perhaps TRBD1 (6 bases). The V end was cut by 1 base, the J end by 2 bases, with 7 bases between. Germline assignment: CDR1 SGHKS and CDR2 YYEKEE (reference sequence). The CDR3 loop spans 13 amino acids. Written as DNA, the CDR3 is TGTGCCAGCAGCTTGCAGGGGCCCTACGAGCAGTACTTC. This codes for CASSLQGPYEQYF.

This clone was seen a handful of times. CDR3 sequence reads: CASSVGVEAFF. The CDR3, as DNA: TGTGCCAGCAGTGTGGGGGTTGAAGCTTTCTTT. The chain employs TRBV2 and TRBJ1-1, with D possibly matching TRBD1 (5 bases). V was pared by 4 bases and J by 7 bases, with 7 bases between. CDR1 is SNHLY, CDR2 FYNNEI, per germline. This CDR3 comprises 11 residues.

This chain links TRBV11-2 with TRBJ2-7; D perhaps matches TRBD2 (6 bases). Trimming left V 5 bases short and J 4 bases short, with 15 bases between. In germline, CDR1 is SGHAT, CDR2 FQNNGV. This CDR3 contains 14 residues. Here the CDR3 reads CASSLLAAGYEQYF. The CDR3, as DNA: TGTGCCAGCAGCCTTTTAGCGGCCGGATACGAGCAGTACTTC.

V and J are TRBV27 and TRBJ2-7, with 12 bases that match TRBD1. There are 16 residues in the CDR3. V was pared by 6 bases and J by 3 bases, with 9 bases of the junction left unmatched. Germline values: CDR1 MNHEY, CDR2 SMNVEV (reference sequence). The CDR3 coding sequence is TGTGCCAGCAGGACCCACCGGGACAGGGGGCACTACGAGCAGTACTTC. Its translation is CASRTHRDRGHYEQYF.

The chain is built from TRBV5-3 and TRBJ1-5; no firm D call. TRBV5-3 is filed as an ORF, its function uncertain. V was pared by 0 bases and J by 0 bases, with 13 bases between. CDR3 size: 17 residues. The CDR3 here is CARSLARRKGSNQPQHF. The CDR3 region has the DNA TGTGCCAGAAGCTTGGCCCGGCGGAAGGGTAGCAATCAGCCCCAGCATTTT.

This chain connects TRBV6-5 to TRBJ2-7; a possible D gene is TRBD2 (6 bases). Trimming took 6 bases from V and 5 from J, leaving 11 bases between them. The CDR3 totals 12 residues. Germline-derived CDR1 and CDR2 are MNHEY and SVGAGI. The CDR3 region has the DNA TGTGCCAGCAGGGGCCAGCGGGACGAGCAGTACTTC. It translates to CASRGQRDEQYF.

The rearrangement links TRBV6-5 to TRBJ2-2; 10 bases line up with TRBD1. V shed 6 bases and J 7 bases; nucleotides not matched to a gene: 8. The CDR3 sequence is 15 residues long. Germline lookup yields CDR1 MNHEY and CDR2 SVGAGI. The chain's CDR3 is CASSDRGRNNGELFF. The CDR3 DNA reads as TGTGCCAGCAGCGACAGGGGGCGAAATAACGGGGAGCTGTTTTTT.

Only one count was recorded for this clone. The chain uses TRBV7-2 and TRBJ2-5; the match to TRBD2 covers 12 bases. CDR3 length: 16 amino acids. Unmatched junction bases numbered 4, after V lost 0 bases and J lost 5 bases. The V gene's germline CDR1 is SGHTA and CDR2 FQGNSA. The CDR3 nucleotides read TGTGCCAGCAGCTTAGCGCGGCTAGCGGGAGGGGAGACCCAGTACTTC. It codes for CASSLARLAGGETQYF.

V usage is TRBV13 and J usage is TRBJ1-2; D gene ambiguous. Trimming pared 2 bases from V and 4 bases from J, leaving 8 bases between. The CDR3 covers 13 residues. From germline, CDR1 is PRHDT and CDR2 FYEKMQ (reference sequence). The CDR3 DNA reads as TGTGCCAGCAGCTTACAACAGCTCTATGGCTACACCTTC. Encoded protein: CASSLQQLYGYTF.

The V call is TRBV7-2, the J call TRBJ1-5; D gene ambiguous. The CDR3 totals 14 residues. Per the germline V gene, CDR1 is SGHTA and CDR2 is FQGNSA. Trimming left V 1 base short and J 7 bases short, with 11 bases between. The CDR3 DNA reads as TGTGCCAGCAGCTTAGGTTTGTCGGGGCAGCCCCAGCATTTT. Translating gives CASSLGLSGQPQHF.

This chain connects TRBV5-1 to TRBJ2-7; the match to TRBD1 covers 7 bases. The germline CDR1 and CDR2 sequences are SGHRS and YFSETQ. Losses at the gene ends were 5 bases for V and 4 bases for J; bases not matched to a gene: 12. CDR3 size: 15 residues. The CDR3 DNA reads TGCGCCAGCAGTCAACAGGGCGCAGGGGGTTACGAGCAGTACTTC. Translating it yields CASSQQGAGGYEQYF.

The gene calls are TRBV18 and TRBJ1-2, with TRBD1 matching over 7 bases. CDR3 length: 13 amino acids. Germline V CDR1 and CDR2: KGHSH, LQKENI. The V segment lost 1 base and the J segment 7 bases; nucleotides outside the gene matches: 3. CDR3 residues: CASSPRQGGGYTF. The CDR3, as DNA: TGTGCCAGCTCACCACGACAGGGAGGTGGCTACACCTTC.

This sequence joins TRBV9 and TRBJ2-5, with D possibly matching TRBD2 (5 bases). The CDR3 consists of 16 residues. CDR1 and CDR2 (germline): SGDLS, YYNGEE. V was clipped by 3 bases and J by 1 base, with 16 bases between them. The CDR3: CASSAGLREIQETQYF. The CDR3 DNA follows: TGTGCCAGCAGCGCGGGTTTGAGGGAAATCCAAGAGACCCAGTACTTC. The complete variable domain, with remaining parts taken from reference TRBV9 and TRBJ2-5, reads DSGVTQTPKHLITATGQRVTLRCSPRSGDLSVYWYQQSLDQGLQFLIQYYNGEERAKGNILERFSAQQFPDLHSELNLSSLELGDSALYFCASSAGLREIQETQYFGPGTRLLVL.